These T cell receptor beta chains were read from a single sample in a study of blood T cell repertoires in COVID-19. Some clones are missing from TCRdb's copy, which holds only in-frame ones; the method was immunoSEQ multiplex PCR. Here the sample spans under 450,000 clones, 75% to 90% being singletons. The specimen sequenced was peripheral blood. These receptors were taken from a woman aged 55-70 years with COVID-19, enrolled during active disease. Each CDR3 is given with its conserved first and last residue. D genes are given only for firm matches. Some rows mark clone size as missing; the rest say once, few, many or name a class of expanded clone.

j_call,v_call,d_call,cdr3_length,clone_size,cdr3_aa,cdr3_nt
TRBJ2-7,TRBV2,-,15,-,CASSEAPVIPPEQYF,TGTGCCAGCAGTGAAGCGCCGGTAATTCCGCCCGAGCAGTACTTC
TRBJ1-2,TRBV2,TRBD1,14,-,CASSAGQGGYGYTF,TGTGCCAGCAGTGCCGGACAGGGTGGCTATGGCTACACCTTC
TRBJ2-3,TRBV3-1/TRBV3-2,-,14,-,CASSQSERADTQYF,TGTGCCAGCAGCCAATCAGAGCGAGCAGATACGCAGTATTTT
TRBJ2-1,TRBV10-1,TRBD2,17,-,CASSESASGGAGNEQFF,TGCGCCAGCAGTGAGTCGGCTAGCGGGGGGGCAGGCAATGAGCAGTTCTTC
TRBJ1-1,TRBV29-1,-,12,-,CSVGLGDTEAFF,TGCAGCGTAGGGCTAGGGGACACTGAAGCTTTCTTT
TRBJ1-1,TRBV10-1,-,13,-,CASSELRNTEAFF,TGCGCCAGCAGTGAATTGCGGAACACTGAAGCTTTCTTT
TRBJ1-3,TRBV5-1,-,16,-,CASSLDRTNSGNTIYF,TGCGCCAGCAGCTTGGACAGGACTAACTCTGGAAACACCATATATTTT
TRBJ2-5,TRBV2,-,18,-,CASSEEVLTTGQQETQYF,TGTGCCAGCAGTGAAGAGGTCCTAACTACAGGGCAGCAAGAGACCCAGTACTTC
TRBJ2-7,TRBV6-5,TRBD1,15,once,CASSSGTANSYEQYF,TGTGCCAGCAGTTCCGGGACAGCGAACTCCTACGAGCAGTACTTC
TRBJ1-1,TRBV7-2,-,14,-,CASSLVPTGMGAFF,TGTGCCAGCAGCTTAGTACCCACAGGGATGGGCGCTTTCTTT
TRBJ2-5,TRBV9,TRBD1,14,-,CASSATGGGETQYF,TGTGCCAGCAGCGCGACAGGGGGCGGTGAGACCCAGTACTTC
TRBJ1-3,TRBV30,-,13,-,CACTRGSGNTIYF,TGTGCCTGTACCAGGGGCTCTGGAAACACCATATATTTT
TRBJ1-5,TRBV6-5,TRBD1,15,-,CASSPRDRGFQPQHF,TGTGCCAGCAGTCCCCGGGACAGGGGGTTTCAGCCCCAGCATTTT
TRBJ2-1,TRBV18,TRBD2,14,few,CASSPSGGDNEQFF,TGTGCCAGCTCACCTAGCGGGGGGGACAATGAGCAGTTCTTC
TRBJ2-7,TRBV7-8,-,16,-,CASSLRTRTASYEQYF,TGTGCCAGCAGCTTACGAACGAGGACAGCCTCCTACGAGCAGTACTTC
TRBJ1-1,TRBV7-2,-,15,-,CASSRNRAGDTEAFF,TGTGCCAGCAGCAGGAACAGGGCGGGCGACACTGAAGCTTTCTTT
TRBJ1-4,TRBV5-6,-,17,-,CASSGLGMGVNNEKLFF,TGTGCCAGCAGCGGATTGGGGATGGGAGTTAATAATGAAAAACTGTTTTTT
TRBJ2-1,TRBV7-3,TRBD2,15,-,CASSFLAGIYNEQFF,TGTGCCAGCAGCTTTCTAGCGGGGATCTACAATGAGCAGTTCTTC
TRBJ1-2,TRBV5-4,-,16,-,CASSLPSGGFDYGYTF,TGTGCCAGCAGCTTACCCTCGGGGGGCTTTGACTATGGCTACACCTTC
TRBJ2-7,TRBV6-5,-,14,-,CASRGGGATYEQYF,TGTGCCAGCCGAGGAGGAGGGGCGACCTACGAGCAGTACTTC
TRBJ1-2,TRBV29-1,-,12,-,CSVLQGGYGYTF,TGCAGCGTTCTACAGGGTGGCTATGGCTACACCTTC
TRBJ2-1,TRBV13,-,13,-,CASLPRGNNEQFF,TGTGCCAGTCTACCACGGGGGAACAATGAGCAGTTCTTC
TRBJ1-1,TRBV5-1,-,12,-,CASSLDETEAFF,TGCGCCAGCAGCTTGGACGAGACTGAAGCTTTCTTT
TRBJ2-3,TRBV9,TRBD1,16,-,CASSTGVPAFTDTQYF,TGTGCCAGCAGCACAGGGGTCCCCGCTTTCACAGATACGCAGTATTTT
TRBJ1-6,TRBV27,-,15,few,CASSLRGQPNSPLHF,TGTGCCAGCAGTTTACGGGGTCAGCCTAATTCACCCCTCCACTTT
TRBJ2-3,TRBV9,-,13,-,CASSVDFRGTQYF,TGTGCCAGCAGCGTAGATTTTCGGGGTACGCAGTATTTT
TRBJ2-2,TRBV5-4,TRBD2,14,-,CASSLLAGGGELFF,TGTGCCAGCAGCCTTCTAGCGGGTGGCGGGGAGCTGTTTTTT
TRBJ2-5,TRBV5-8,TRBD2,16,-,CASSLLSGGAKETQYF,TGTGCCAGCAGCTTACTTAGCGGGGGGGCCAAGGAGACCCAGTACTTC
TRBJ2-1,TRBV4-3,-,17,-,CASSQEDGGGPDNEQFF,TGCGCCAGCAGCCAAGAAGACGGCGGGGGCCCGGACAATGAGCAGTTCTTC
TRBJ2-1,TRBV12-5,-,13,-,CASGLNSYNEQFF,TGTGCTAGTGGTTTGAATAGCTACAATGAGCAGTTCTTC
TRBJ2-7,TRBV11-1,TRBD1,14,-,CASSGRQGAYEQYF,TGTGCCAGCAGTGGCAGGCAGGGGGCCTACGAGCAGTACTTC
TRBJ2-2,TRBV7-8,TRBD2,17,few,CASRKTSGVANTGELFF,TGTGCCAGCAGGAAAACTAGCGGGGTCGCCAACACCGGGGAGCTGTTTTTT
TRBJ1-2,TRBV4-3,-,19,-,CASSQGGRDYLNGHYGYTF,TGCGCCAGCAGCCAAGGGGGCCGGGACTACTTGAATGGGCACTATGGCTACACCTTC
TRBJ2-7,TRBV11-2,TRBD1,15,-,CASSQRGQGPYEQYF,TGTGCCAGCAGCCAGAGGGGACAGGGACCCTACGAGCAGTACTTC
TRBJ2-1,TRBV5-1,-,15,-,CASSLAESNYNEQFF,TGCGCCAGCAGCTTAGCGGAGTCAAACTACAATGAGCAGTTCTTC
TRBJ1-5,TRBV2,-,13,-,CASRILSSQPQHF,TGTGCCAGCAGAATCTTAAGTAGTCAGCCCCAGCATTTT
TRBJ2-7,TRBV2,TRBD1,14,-,CASSEQGTVHEQYF,TGTGCCAGCAGTGAACAGGGGACAGTACACGAGCAGTACTTC
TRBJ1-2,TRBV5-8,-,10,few,CASRTNGYTF,TGTGCCAGCAGGACTAATGGCTACACCTTC
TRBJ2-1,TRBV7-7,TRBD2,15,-,CASSNTGLAGSEQFF,TGTGCCAGCAGCAATACGGGACTAGCGGGGAGTGAGCAGTTCTTC
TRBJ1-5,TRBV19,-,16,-,CASSSFQGMNNQPQHF,TGTGCCAGTAGTAGCTTCCAGGGAATGAACAATCAGCCCCAGCATTTT
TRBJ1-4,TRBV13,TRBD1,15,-,CASSLVTGLNEKLFF,TGTGCCAGCAGCTTAGTGACAGGGCTTAATGAAAAACTGTTTTTT
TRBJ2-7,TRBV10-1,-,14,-,CASSNGRTPYEQYF,TGCGCCAGCAGTAACGGACGGACACCCTACGAGCAGTACTTC
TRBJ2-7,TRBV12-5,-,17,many,CASGLLTMPDRPYEQYF,TGTGCTAGTGGTTTGCTTACGATGCCGGACAGACCCTACGAGCAGTACTTC
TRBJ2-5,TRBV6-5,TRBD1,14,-,CASRLTGGRETQYF,TGTGCCAGCAGGTTGACAGGGGGTAGGGAGACCCAGTACTTC
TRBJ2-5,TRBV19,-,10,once,CASGGKTQYF,TGTGCCAGTGGAGGGAAGACCCAGTACTTC
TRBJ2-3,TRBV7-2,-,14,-,CASSLASATDTQYF,TGTGCCAGCAGCTTAGCCAGCGCCACAGATACGCAGTATTTT